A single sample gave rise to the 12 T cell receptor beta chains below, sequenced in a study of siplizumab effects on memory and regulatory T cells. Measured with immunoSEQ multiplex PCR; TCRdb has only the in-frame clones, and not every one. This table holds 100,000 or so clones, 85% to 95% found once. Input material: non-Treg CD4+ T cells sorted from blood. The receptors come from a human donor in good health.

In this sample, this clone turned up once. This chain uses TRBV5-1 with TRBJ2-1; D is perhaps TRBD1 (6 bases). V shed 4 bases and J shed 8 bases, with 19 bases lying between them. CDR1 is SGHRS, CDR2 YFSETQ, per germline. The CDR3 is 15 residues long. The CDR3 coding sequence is TGCGCCAGCAGCGCGACAGGCCCGATCGGGGATGAGCAGTTCTTC. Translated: CASSATGPIGDEQFF.

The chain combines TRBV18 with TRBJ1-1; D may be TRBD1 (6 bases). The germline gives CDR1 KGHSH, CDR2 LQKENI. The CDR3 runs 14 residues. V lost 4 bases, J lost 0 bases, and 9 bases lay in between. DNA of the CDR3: TGTGCCAGCTCACTGGACAGATTGAACACTGAAGCTTTCTTT. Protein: CASSLDRLNTEAFF.

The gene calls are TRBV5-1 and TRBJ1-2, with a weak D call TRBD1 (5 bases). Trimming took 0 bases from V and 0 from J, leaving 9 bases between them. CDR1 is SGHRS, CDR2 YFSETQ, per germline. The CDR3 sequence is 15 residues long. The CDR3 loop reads CASSLAAGTNYGYTF. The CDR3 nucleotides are TGCGCCAGCAGCTTGGCGGCAGGGACTAACTATGGCTACACCTTC.

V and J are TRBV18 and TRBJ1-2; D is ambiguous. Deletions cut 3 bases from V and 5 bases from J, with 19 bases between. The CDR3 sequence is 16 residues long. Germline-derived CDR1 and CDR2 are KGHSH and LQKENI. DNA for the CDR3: TGTGCCAGCTCACCGGACTCAAGGCTTCTTCTATATGGCTACACCTTC. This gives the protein CASSPDSRLLLYGYTF. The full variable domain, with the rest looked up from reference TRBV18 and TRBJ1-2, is NAGVMQNPRHLVRRRGQEARLRCSPMKGHSHVYWYRQLPEEGLKFMVYLQKENIIDESGMPKERFSAEFPKEGPSILRIQQVVRGDSAAYFCASSPDSRLLLYGYTFGSGTRLTVV.

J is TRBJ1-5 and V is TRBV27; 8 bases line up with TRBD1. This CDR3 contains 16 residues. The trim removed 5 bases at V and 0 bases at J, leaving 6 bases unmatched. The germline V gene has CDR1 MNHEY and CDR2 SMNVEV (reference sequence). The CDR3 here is CASSPGQGYSNQPQHF. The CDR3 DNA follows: TGTGCCAGCAGTCCTGGACAGGGCTATAGCAATCAGCCCCAGCATTTT.

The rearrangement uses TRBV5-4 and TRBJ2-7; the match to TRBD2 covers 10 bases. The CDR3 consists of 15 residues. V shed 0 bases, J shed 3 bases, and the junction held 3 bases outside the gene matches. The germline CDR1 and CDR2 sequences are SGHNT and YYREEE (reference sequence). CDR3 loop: CASSLGGLASYEQYF. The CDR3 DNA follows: TGTGCCAGCAGCTTGGGGGGACTAGCGAGCTACGAGCAGTACTTC.

The CDR3 coding sequence is TGTGCCACCAGCAGAGATCAGCCTAGCGGGAGCCCCTACAATGAGCAGTTCTTC. Translated: CATSRDQPSGSPYNEQFF. This chain joins TRBV15 and TRBJ2-1, with TRBD2 matching 10 bases. Germline CDR1 LNHNV, CDR2 YYDKDF (reference sequence). The CDR3 runs 18 residues. With V trimmed by 0 bases and J by 2 bases, 7 bases remained unmatched. Together with reference TRBV15 and TRBJ2-1, the CDR3 gives the full variable domain: DAMVIQNPRYQVTQFGKPVTLSCSQTLNHNVMYWYQQKSSQAPKLLFHYYDKDFNNEADTPDNFQSRRPNTSFCFLDIRSPGLGDTAMYLCATSRDQPSGSPYNEQFFGPGTRLTVL.

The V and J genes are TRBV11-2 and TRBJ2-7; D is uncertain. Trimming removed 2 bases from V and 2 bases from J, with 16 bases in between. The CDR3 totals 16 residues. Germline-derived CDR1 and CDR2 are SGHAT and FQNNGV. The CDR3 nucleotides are TGTGCCAGCAGCTTAAAAGAGGCAGATCTTACCTACGAGCAGTACTTC. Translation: CASSLKEADLTYEQYF.

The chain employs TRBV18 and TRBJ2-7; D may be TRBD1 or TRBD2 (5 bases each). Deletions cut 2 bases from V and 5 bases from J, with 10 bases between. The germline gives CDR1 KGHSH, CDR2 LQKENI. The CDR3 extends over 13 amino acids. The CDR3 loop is CASSPIRGDEQYF. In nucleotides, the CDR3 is TGTGCCAGCTCACCAATACGAGGGGACGAGCAGTACTTC.

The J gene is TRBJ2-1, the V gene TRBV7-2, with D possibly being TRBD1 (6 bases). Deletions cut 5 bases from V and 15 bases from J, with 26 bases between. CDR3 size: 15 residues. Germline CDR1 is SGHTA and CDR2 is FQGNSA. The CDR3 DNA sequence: TGTGCCAGCAGCCCCAGTAGGGGGAGCGGAGGCCGGCGGTTCTTC. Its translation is CASSPSRGSGGRRFF.

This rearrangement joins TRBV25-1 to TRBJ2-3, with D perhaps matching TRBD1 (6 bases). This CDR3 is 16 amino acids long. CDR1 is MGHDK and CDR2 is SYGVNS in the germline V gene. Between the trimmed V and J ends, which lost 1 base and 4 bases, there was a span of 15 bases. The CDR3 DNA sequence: TGTGCCAGCAGTGAATCCGGCAGGGGCAGGGCAGATACGCAGTATTTT. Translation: CASSESGRGRADTQYF.

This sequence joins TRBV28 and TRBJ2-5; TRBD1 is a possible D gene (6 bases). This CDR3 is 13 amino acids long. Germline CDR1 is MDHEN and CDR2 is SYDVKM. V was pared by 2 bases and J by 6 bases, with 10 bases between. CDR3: CASSLGGSQTQYF. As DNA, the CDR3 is TGTGCCAGCAGTTTAGGGGGCTCGCAGACCCAGTACTTC.